Each of the 10 T cell receptor beta chains below was sequenced from the same sample in a study of blood T cell repertoires in COVID-19 (dated by TCRdb to the early 2020s). Library preparation was by the immunoSEQ multiplex PCR assay. TCRdb took this table from immuneACCESS and kept in-frame rearrangements with V and J called. Such tables lack part of the clones; where checked against another copy, unresolved V genes explain under half of the gap, and the rest is unexplained. This sample gives 200,000 to 250,000 clones in total; about nine tenths of them show up just once. Almost 4.5% of the sample goes to the ten largest clones. Sequencing used peripheral blood. Every receptor here comes from a man in his forties or fifties with acute or convalescent COVID-19.

This chain connects TRBV5-1 to TRBJ2-4; a weak D match, TRBD1 (6 bases). Germline loops: CDR1 SGHRS, CDR2 YFSETQ. Between the trimmed V and J ends, which lost 2 bases and 7 bases, there was a span of 10 bases. This CDR3 comprises 13 residues. CDR3 residues: CASSLPTGNIQYF. CDR3 DNA: TGCGCCAGCAGCTTACCCACAGGGAACATTCAGTACTTC.

The chain carries TRBV5-4 and TRBJ1-2; TRBD1 might be the D (5 bases). CDR1 is SGHNT and CDR2 is YYREEE in the germline V gene (reference sequence). The length of the CDR3 is 12 residues. Deletions cut 2 bases from V and 7 bases from J, with 9 bases between. The CDR3 is CASSLDRGGYTF. For the CDR3, the DNA is TGTGCCAGCAGCTTAGACAGAGGTGGCTACACCTTC.

The chain combines TRBV2 with TRBJ1-5; D call uncertain. With 6 bases removed from V and 1 base from J, the gap between germline ends came to 13 bases. The CDR3 loop spans 15 amino acids. Per the germline V gene, CDR1 is SNHLY and CDR2 is FYNNEI. DNA of the CDR3: TGTGCCAGCAGCCCGCGCCGGGGAAGCAATCAGCCCCAGCATTTT. Amino acids: CASSPRRGSNQPQHF.

A remark on this clone: The conserved phenylalanine or tryptophan normally closing the CDR3 is absent here, so this likely arose from a read error. It is unclear where the CDR3 begins or ends on the DNA, so no DNA is shown, and the CDR3 is as TCRdb lists it. The chain combines TRBV5-1 with TRBJ1-1. From germline, CDR1 is SGHRS and CDR2 YFSETQ. The CDR3 has 17 amino acids, counting both end residues. CDR3: CASSLTVTGPSRTMEAY.

This clone was seen only once. This sequence joins TRBV5-1 and TRBJ1-2; weak D call: TRBD1 (5 bases). The germline CDR1 and CDR2 sequences are SGHRS and YFSETQ. Between the trimmed V and J ends, which lost 2 bases and 3 bases, there was a span of 11 bases. CDR3 size: 14 residues. The CDR3 reads CASSFSQADYGYTF. CDR3 nucleotide sequence: TGCGCCAGCAGCTTTTCACAGGCTGACTATGGCTACACCTTC.

J is TRBJ1-1 and V is TRBV20-1; D is perhaps TRBD1 (5 bases). Germline CDR1 and CDR2: DFQATT and SNEGSKA (reference sequence). V dropped 7 bases and J dropped 4 bases, with 10 bases sitting between them. The CDR3 sequence is 11 residues long. CDR3 loop: CSVGGGTEAFF. The CDR3 DNA reads as TGCAGTGTTGGGGGAGGCACTGAAGCTTTCTTT.

The chain joins TRBV5-1 to TRBJ1-4; no definite D call. With 6 bases removed from V and 0 bases from J, the gap between germline ends came to 15 bases. The CDR3 totals 16 residues. The V gene's germline CDR1 is SGHRS and CDR2 YFSETQ. The CDR3 DNA reads as TGCGCCAGCACCCCTGGTAGCGGGGCAACTAATGAAAAACTGTTTTTT. As protein: CASTPGSGATNEKLFF.

This rearrangement joins TRBV7-6 to TRBJ1-3, with 11 bases aligning to TRBD1. Germline trimming cut 5 bases from V and 4 bases from J; bases unmatched to any gene: 7. The germline V gene has CDR1 SGHVS and CDR2 FNYEAQ. This CDR3 region has 16 residues. CDR3 amino acids: CASSLGTGGLGNTIYF. The CDR3 region has the DNA TGTGCCAGCAGCCTCGGGACAGGGGGATTGGGAAACACCATATATTTT.

The chain is built from TRBV3-1 (or the pseudogene TRBV3-2) and TRBJ2-3; D possibly corresponds to TRBD2 (5 bases). The CDR3 spans 16 residues. Trimming took off 4 bases at V and 1 base at J, with 15 bases between the two ends. Germline V gene sequence: CDR1 LGHDT, CDR2 YNNKEL (reference sequence). CDR3 nucleotides: TGTGCCAGCAGCCCACTAGGGCAGGTCCGCACAGATACGCAGTATTTT. It translates to CASSPLGQVRTDTQYF.

This chain uses TRBV6-1 with TRBJ1-2; D may be TRBD1 (5 bases). Looked up from germline, CDR1 is MNHNS and CDR2 is SASEGT. Trimming cost V 0 bases and J 4 bases, with 12 bases left between them. The CDR3 is 15 amino acids. The CDR3 region is CASSEALTVSYGYTF. The DNA of the CDR3 is TGTGCCAGCAGTGAAGCCCTGACAGTTAGCTATGGCTACACCTTC.